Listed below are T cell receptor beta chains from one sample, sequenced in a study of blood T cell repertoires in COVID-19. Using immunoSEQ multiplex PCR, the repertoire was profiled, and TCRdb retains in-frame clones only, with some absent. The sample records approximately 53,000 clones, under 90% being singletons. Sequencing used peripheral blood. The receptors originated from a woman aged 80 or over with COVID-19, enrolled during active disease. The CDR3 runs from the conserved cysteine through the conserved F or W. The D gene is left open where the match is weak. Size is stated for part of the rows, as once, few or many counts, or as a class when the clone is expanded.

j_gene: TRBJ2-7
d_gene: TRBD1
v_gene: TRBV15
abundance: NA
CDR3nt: TGTGCCACCAGCTCCCAGGACCGTCCGGGACAGGGGGTCGAGCAGTACTTC
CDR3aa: CATSSQDRPGQGVEQYF

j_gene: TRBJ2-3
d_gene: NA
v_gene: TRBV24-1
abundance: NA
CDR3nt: TGTGCCACCAGTGATCAATACAGGACAGATACGCAGTATTTT
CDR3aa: CATSDQYRTDTQYF

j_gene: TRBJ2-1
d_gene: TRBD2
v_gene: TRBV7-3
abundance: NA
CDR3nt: TGTGCCAGCAGCTTAATGGCTAGCGGGTACAATGAGCAGTTCTTC
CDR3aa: CASSLMASGYNEQFF

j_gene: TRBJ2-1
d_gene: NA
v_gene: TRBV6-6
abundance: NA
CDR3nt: TGTGCCAGTATCCGGGACTGGCCAATCTACAATGAGCAGTTCTTC
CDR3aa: CASIRDWPIYNEQFF

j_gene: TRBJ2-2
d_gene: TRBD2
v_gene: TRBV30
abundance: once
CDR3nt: TGTGCCTGGAGTGTGACTAGCGGGATTACCGGGGAGCTGTTTTTT
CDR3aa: CAWSVTSGITGELFF

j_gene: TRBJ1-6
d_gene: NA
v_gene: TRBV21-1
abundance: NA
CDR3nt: TGTGCCAGCAGCAAAGGGGGCAGCGACCTGGTGGAAACCAATTCACCCCTCCACTTT
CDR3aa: CASSKGGSDLVETNSPLHF

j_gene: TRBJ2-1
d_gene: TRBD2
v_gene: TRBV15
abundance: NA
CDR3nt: TGTGCCACCAGCAGAGATGGGGCGGGAGGAATTTATGAGCAGTTCTTC
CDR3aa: CATSRDGAGGIYEQFF

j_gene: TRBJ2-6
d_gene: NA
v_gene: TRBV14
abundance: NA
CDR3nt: TGTGCCAGCAGCTGGAGCTCTGGGGCCAACGTCCTGACTTTC
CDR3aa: CASSWSSGANVLTF

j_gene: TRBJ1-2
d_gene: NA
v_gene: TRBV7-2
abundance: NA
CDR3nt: TGTGCCAGCAGCCCACCAGGGATGAGGTATGGCTACACCTTC
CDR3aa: CASSPPGMRYGYTF

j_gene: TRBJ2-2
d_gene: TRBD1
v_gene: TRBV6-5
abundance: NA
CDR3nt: TGTGCCAGCAGCAGACAGGGGGACACCGGGGAGCTGTTTTTT
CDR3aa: CASSRQGDTGELFF

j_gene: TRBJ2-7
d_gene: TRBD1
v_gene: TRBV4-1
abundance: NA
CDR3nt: TGCGCCAGCAGCCAAGATTTTATGAGACAGGGGGAGTACGAGCAGTACTTC
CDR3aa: CASSQDFMRQGEYEQYF

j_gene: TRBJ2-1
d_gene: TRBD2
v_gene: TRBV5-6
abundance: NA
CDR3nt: TGTGCCAGCAGCTTGGTGGTGGGAGGGCTCGACAATGAGCAGTTCTTC
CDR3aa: CASSLVVGGLDNEQFF

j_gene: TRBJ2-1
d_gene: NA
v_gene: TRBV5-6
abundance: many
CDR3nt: TGTGCCAGCAGCTTAGGAGAAGTCGAGCAGTTCTTC
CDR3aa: CASSLGEVEQFF

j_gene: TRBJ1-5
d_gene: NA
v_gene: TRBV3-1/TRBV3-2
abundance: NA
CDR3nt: TGTGCCAGCAGCCAAGACAGGGTTGGTCAGCCCCAGCATTTT
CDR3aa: CASSQDRVGQPQHF

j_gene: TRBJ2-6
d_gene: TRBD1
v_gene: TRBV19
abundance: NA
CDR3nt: TGTGCCAGTAGTAGAACGAGATTCGGGACAGGGGGCCGTGGGGCCAACGTCCTGACTTTC
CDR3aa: CASSRTRFGTGGRGANVLTF

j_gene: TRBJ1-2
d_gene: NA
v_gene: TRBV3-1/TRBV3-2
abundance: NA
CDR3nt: TGTGCCAGCAGCCGCCTAATAGGTCAGGGTTCGGGCGGCTACACCTTC
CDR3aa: CASSRLIGQGSGGYTF

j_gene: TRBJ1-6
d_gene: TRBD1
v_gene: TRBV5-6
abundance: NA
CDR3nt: TGTGCCAGCAGCCAAGGACAGGGTTCACCCCTCCACTTT
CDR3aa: CASSQGQGSPLHF

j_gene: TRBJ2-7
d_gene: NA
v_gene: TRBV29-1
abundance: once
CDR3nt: TGCAGCGTTGCTAGCAACTCCTACGAGCAGTACTTC
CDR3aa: CSVASNSYEQYF

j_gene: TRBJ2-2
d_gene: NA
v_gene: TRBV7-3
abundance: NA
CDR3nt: TGTGCCAGCAGCCTAAAGTCGGTCACCGGGGAGCTGTTTTTT
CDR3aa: CASSLKSVTGELFF

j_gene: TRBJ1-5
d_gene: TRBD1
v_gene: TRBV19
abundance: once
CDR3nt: TGTGCCAGTAGGGATGGACAGGGGTATAGCAATCAGCCCCAGCATTTT
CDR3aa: CASRDGQGYSNQPQHF

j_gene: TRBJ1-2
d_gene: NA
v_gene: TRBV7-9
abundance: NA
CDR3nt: TGTGCCAGCAGACTTCCACCTGACTCCGGCTACACCTTC
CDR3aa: CASRLPPDSGYTF

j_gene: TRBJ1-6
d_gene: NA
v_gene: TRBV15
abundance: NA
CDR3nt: TGTGCCACCAGCAGAGATCGCCCGGGGAATTCACCCCTCCACTTT
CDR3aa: CATSRDRPGNSPLHF

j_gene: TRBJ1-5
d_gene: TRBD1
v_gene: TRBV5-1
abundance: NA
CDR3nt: TGCGCCAGCAGCTTTACAGGGGGCAACCAGCCCCAGCATTTT
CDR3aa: CASSFTGGNQPQHF

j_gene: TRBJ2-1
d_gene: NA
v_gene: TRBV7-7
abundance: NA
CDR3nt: TGTGCTAGCAGCTTATTCCCTGCCGAGGCGAATGAGCAGTTCTTC
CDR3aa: CASSLFPAEANEQFF

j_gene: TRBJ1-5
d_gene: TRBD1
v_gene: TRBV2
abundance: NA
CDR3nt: TGTGCCAGCAGTGAAACAGGGGCCCTAAGCAATCAGCCCCAGCATTTT
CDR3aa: CASSETGALSNQPQHF

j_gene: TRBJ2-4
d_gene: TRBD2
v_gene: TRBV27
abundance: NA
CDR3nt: TGTGCCAGCAAAAGACTAGCGGGAGTCTCTCCCCAAAACATTCAGTACTTC
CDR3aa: CASKRLAGVSPQNIQYF

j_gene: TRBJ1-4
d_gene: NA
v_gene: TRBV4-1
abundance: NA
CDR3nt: TGCGCCAGCAGCCAAGATGGGGCGGCGTTCGAAAAACTGTTTTTT
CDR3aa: CASSQDGAAFEKLFF

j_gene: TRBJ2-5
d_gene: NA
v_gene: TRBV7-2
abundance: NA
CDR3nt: TGTGCCAGCAGCCCACCGATAGGGGGAGGGGAAGAGACCCAGTACTTC
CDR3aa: CASSPPIGGGEETQYF

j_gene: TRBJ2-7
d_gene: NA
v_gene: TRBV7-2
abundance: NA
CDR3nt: TGTGCCAGCAGCGCGGGCTCCGCCGAGCAGTACTTC
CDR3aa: CASSAGSAEQYF

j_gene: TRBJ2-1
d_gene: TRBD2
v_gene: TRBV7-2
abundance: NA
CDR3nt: TGTGCCAGCAGCTTAGGTCCTAGCGGGAGTGGCACGGAGCAGTTCTTC
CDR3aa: CASSLGPSGSGTEQFF

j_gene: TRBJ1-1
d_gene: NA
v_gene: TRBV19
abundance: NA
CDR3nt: TGTGCCAGTACCCAGACGACAGTAACTGAAGCTTTCTTT
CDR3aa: CASTQTTVTEAFF

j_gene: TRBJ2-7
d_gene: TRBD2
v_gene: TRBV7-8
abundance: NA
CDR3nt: TGTGCCAGCACCCAAGCGGGGGCCTCCTACGAGCAGTACTTC
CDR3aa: CASTQAGASYEQYF

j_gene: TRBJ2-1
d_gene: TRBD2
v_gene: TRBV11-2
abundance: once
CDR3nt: TGTGCCAGCCGTCGTAGCGGGAGCCACAATGAGCAGTTCTTC
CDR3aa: CASRRSGSHNEQFF

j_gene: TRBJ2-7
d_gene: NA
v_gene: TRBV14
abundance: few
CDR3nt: TGTGCCAGCAGCCAACACCCCGACCAGGGATACGAGCAGTACTTC
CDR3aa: CASSQHPDQGYEQYF

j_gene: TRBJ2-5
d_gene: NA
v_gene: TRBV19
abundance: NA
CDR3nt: TGTGCCAGTAGTATAGGGTCCGGCCAAGAGACCCAGTACTTC
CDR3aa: CASSIGSGQETQYF

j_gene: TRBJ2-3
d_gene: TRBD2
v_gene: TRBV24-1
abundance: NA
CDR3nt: TGTGCCACCTCAAGCGGGGGCACAGATACGCAGTATTTT
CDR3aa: CATSSGGTDTQYF

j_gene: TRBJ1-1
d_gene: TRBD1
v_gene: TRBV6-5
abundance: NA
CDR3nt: TGTGCCAGCAGTTGGGCCAGGGGGATGCACACTGAAGCTTTCTTT
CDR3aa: CASSWARGMHTEAFF

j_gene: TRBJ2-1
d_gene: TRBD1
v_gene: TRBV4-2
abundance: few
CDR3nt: TGTGCCAGCAGCCACGCCGGGACAGAAAACAATGAGCAGTTCTTC
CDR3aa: CASSHAGTENNEQFF

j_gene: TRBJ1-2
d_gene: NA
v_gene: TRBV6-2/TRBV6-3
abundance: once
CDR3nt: TGTGCCAGCAGTGAGCCAGGGGCCGTCTATGGCTACACCTTC
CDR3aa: CASSEPGAVYGYTF

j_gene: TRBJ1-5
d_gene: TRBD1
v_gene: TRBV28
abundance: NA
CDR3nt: TGTGCCAGCAGTTCACCGACAGGGGGGAGCAATCAGCCCCAGCATTTT
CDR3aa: CASSSPTGGSNQPQHF

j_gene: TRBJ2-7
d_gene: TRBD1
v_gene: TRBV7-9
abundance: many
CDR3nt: TGTGCCAGCAGCTCATCGACAGGGACCTACGAGCAGTACTTC
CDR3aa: CASSSSTGTYEQYF

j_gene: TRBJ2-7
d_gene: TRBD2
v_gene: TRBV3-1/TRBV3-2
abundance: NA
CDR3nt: TGTGCCAGCAGCTGGGGACTAGCGGGAAGCGAGCAGTACTTC
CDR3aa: CASSWGLAGSEQYF

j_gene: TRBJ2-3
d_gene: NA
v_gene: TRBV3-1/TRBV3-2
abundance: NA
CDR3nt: TGTGCCAGCAGCCAAGGAAGTCGCGGGATCACAGATACGCAGTATTTT
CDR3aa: CASSQGSRGITDTQYF

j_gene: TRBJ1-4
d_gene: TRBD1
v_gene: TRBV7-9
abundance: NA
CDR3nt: TGTGCCAGCAGCCCGCCGGGACAGGGTCGCGAAAAACTGTTTTTT
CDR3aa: CASSPPGQGREKLFF

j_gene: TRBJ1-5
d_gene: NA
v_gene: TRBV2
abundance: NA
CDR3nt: TGTGCCAGCAGTGGGGAGGGTCAGCCCCAGCATTTT
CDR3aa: CASSGEGQPQHF

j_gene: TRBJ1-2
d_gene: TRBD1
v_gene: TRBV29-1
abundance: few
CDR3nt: TGCAGCGTTGACTACAGGGGAAACTATGGCTACACCTTC
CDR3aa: CSVDYRGNYGYTF